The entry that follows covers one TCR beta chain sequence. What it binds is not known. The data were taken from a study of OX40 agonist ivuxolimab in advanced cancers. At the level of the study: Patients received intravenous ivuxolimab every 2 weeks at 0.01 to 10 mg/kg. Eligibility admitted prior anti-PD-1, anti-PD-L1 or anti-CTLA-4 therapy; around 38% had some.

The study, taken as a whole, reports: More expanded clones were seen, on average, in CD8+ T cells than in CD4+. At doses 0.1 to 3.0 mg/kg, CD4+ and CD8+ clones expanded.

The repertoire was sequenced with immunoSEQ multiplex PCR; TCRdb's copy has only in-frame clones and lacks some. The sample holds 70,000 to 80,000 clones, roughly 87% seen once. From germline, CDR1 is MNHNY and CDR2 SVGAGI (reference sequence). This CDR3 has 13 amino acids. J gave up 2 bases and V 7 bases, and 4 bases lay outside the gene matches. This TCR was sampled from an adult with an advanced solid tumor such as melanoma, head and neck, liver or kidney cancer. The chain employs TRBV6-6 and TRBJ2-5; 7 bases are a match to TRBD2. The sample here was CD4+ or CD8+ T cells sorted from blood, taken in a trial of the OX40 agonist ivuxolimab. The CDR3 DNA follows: TGTGCCAGCAAAACCGGGGGGCAAGAGACCCAGTACTTC. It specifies CASKTGGQETQYF.